This T cell receptor beta chain came from a study of early T cells in non-severe SARS-CoV-2 infection. This clonotype showed up many times. Tagging with unique molecular identifiers was applied to individual cDNA molecules. TCRdb re-called the 5' RACE reads with MiXCR, one entry per CDR3 protein. The sample carries 80,000 to 95,000 distinct CDR3 sequences, about 15% recorded once. The sequence came from an adult who was a healthcare worker with PCR-confirmed SARS-CoV-2 infection or an uninfected control (not recorded which). Sequences were derived from whole blood, sampled at baseline.

The CDR3 coding sequence is TGCGCCAGCAGCCCTCACCTGGGACGGGAAGGAAATCAGCCCCAGCATTTT. Encoded protein: CASSPHLGREGNQPQHF. The rearrangement uses TRBV4-3 and TRBJ1-5, with a tentative D call TRBD1 (5 bases). V was shortened by 4 bases and J by 4 bases, with 20 bases between the two germline ends. The CDR3 extends over 17 amino acids. CDR1 is LGHNA and CDR2 is YSLEER in the germline V gene.